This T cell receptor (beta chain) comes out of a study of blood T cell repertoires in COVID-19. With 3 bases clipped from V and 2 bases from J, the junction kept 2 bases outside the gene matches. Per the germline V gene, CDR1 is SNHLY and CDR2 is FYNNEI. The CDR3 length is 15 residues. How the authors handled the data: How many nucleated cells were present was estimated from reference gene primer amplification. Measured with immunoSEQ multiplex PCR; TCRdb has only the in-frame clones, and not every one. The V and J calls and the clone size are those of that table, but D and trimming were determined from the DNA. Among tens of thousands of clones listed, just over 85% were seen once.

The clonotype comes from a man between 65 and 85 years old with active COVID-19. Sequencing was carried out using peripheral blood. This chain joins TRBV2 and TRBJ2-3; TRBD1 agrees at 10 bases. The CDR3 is CASSDGTGATDTQYF. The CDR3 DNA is TGTGCCAGCAGTGATGGGACAGGGGCCACAGATACGCAGTATTTT. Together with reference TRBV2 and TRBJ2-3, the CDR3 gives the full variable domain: EPEVTQTPSHQVTQMGQEVILRCVPISNHLYFYWYRQILGQKVEFLVSFYNNEISEKSEIFDDQFSVERPDGSNFTLKIRSTKLEDSAMYFCASSDGTGATDTQYFGPGTRLTVL.